Following are 27 T cell receptor beta chains from one sample sequenced in a study of cytomegalovirus exposure and HLA in healthy donors. It was with 60 Vbeta and 13 Jbeta primers that the PCR ran. Sequenced by immunoSEQ multiplex PCR; TCRdb stores in-frame clones only, minus some. In the table there are approximately 59,000 clones, roughly 60% of which are singletons. Sequencing was performed on PBMCs. The receptors originated from a man aged 25-45 years in good health and CMV-seronegative.

The chain has TRBV6-1 and TRBJ2-1; D is undetermined. The V gene lost 7 bases and the J gene lost 5 bases, with 12 bases spanning the gap. Germline V gene lookup returns CDR1 MNHNS and CDR2 SASEGT. This CDR3 has 13 amino acids. Written as DNA, the CDR3 is TGTGCCAGCACCGCGGATACAAACAATGAGCAGTTCTTC. Its translation: CASTADTNNEQFF.

This clone was counted a few times. CDR3 nucleotide sequence: TGTGCCGCGGGGCAAGGGAATGAGCAGTTCTTC. It is translated as CAAGQGNEQFF. The genes are TRBV19 and TRBJ2-1; perhaps TRBD2 as D (6 bases). V was shortened by 11 bases and J by 7 bases, with 12 bases between the two germline ends. Germline V CDR1 and CDR2: LNHDA, SQIVND (reference sequence). There are 11 residues in the CDR3.

This clone was seen a handful of times. This rearrangement joins TRBV27 to TRBJ2-7, with a weak D call TRBD1 (6 bases). CDR1 and CDR2 from the germline V gene are MNHEY and SMNVEV (reference sequence). The CDR3 spans 13 residues. Trimming stripped 3 bases from V and 2 bases from J, with 8 bases between. The CDR3 DNA follows: TGTGCCAGCAGTTTCGAGGGGGCCTACGAGCAGTACTTC. Protein: CASSFEGAYEQYF.

In its sample, this clone was seen a few times. The J gene is TRBJ2-2, the V gene TRBV7-9, with 13 bases fitting TRBD2. CDR1 and CDR2 from the germline V gene are SEHNR and FQNEAQ (reference sequence). Trimming at V came to 4 bases and at J to 3 bases, leaving 2 bases not matched to a gene. This CDR3 has 16 amino acids. CDR3 region: CASSYGLAGDTGELFF. The CDR3 bases are TGTGCCAGCAGCTACGGACTAGCGGGGGACACCGGGGAGCTGTTTTTT.

The gene calls are TRBV4-1 and TRBJ2-7; perhaps TRBD2 as D (6 bases). The germline gives CDR1 MGHRA, CDR2 YSYEKL. With 0 bases removed from V and 0 bases from J, the gap between germline ends came to 15 bases. The CDR3 length is 17 residues. The CDR3 spells CASSQDWPGVNSYEQYF. The CDR3 bases are TGCGCCAGCAGCCAAGATTGGCCGGGGGTGAACTCCTACGAGCAGTACTTC.

The chain has TRBV9 and TRBJ1-5, with D perhaps matching TRBD1 (6 bases). CDR1 SGDLS and CDR2 YYNGEE come from the germline V gene. V gave up 4 bases and J gave up 4 bases, with 15 bases separating them. The length of the CDR3 is 15 residues. CDR3 region: CASSQGGAPNQPQHF. The CDR3 DNA reads as TGTGCCAGCAGCCAAGGGGGGGCCCCGAATCAGCCCCAGCATTTT.

The CDR3 DNA is TGTGCCAGCAGCTTTCGACAGGGGGGTCCCTACGAGCAGTACTTC. Its protein is CASSFRQGGPYEQYF. The chain carries TRBV7-2 and TRBJ2-7, with TRBD1 matching 9 bases. The V segment lost 3 bases and the J segment 2 bases; nucleotides outside the gene matches: 5. The V gene's germline CDR1 is SGHTA and CDR2 FQGNSA. This CDR3 has 15 residues.

This clone was detected a few times. The rearrangement links TRBV5-1 to TRBJ1-1, with TRBD1 matching over 12 bases. The length of the CDR3 is 16 residues. The V gene end was trimmed by 5 bases and the J gene end by 11 bases; junction bases not matched to a gene: 16. Germline V gives CDR1 SGHRS, CDR2 YFSETQ. CDR3 sequence: CASSPVEGQGARQAFF. CDR3 sequence (DNA): TGCGCCAGCAGTCCCGTTGAGGGACAGGGGGCCAGGCAGGCTTTCTTT.

The chain combines TRBV7-9 with TRBJ2-7; maybe TRBD1 (5 bases). Germline V gene data show CDR1 as SEHNR and CDR2 as FQNEAQ (reference sequence). The CDR3 has 14 amino acids. The V end was cut by 6 bases, the J end by 4 bases, with 16 bases between. For the CDR3, the DNA is TGTGCCAGCAGGCAAAGCCAGGGCAATTACGAGCAGTACTTC. Translating it yields CASRQSQGNYEQYF.

V and J are TRBV4-1 and TRBJ2-5; 16 nucleotides line up with TRBD2. The CDR3 consists of 19 residues. From germline, CDR1 is MGHRA and CDR2 YSYEKL. Trimming at V came to 3 bases and at J to 2 bases, leaving 9 bases not matched to a gene. In DNA form, the CDR3 reads TGCGCCAGCAGCCAGGATGGGGGACTAGCGGGGGGGCGGCAAGAGACCCAGTACTTC. It codes for CASSQDGGLAGGRQETQYF.

The chain has TRBV2 and TRBJ2-5, with D maybe TRBD1 (5 bases). CDR1 and CDR2 (germline): SNHLY, FYNNEI. The CDR3 is made up of 13 amino acids. V was shortened by 5 bases and J by 3 bases, with 10 bases between the two germline ends. The CDR3 coding sequence is TGTGCCAGCAGTCGACAGTCAGAAGAGACCCAGTACTTC. This encodes CASSRQSEETQYF.

The CDR3: CASTGGDIGGYTF. CDR3 DNA: TGTGCCAGCACCGGGGGGGACATCGGAGGCTACACCTTC. This chain connects TRBV6-5 to TRBJ1-2, with a tentative D call TRBD1 (6 bases). V was shortened by 7 bases and J by 8 bases, with 17 bases between the two germline ends. Germline V gives CDR1 MNHEY, CDR2 SVGAGI. This CDR3 has 13 amino acids.

The rearrangement joins TRBV5-1 to TRBJ2-7; tentatively, D is TRBD1 (6 bases). Germline V gives CDR1 SGHRS, CDR2 YFSETQ. Trimming pared 4 bases from V and 6 bases from J, leaving 14 bases between. This CDR3 contains 13 residues. Here the CDR3 reads CASSGTHISEQYF. The CDR3 DNA reads TGCGCCAGCAGCGGGACACATATCTCCGAGCAGTACTTC.

The chain has TRBV5-4 and TRBJ2-7; maybe TRBD2 (5 bases). This CDR3 comprises 14 residues. Trimming pared 0 bases from V and 0 bases from J, leaving 7 bases between. CDR1 SGHNT and CDR2 YYREEE come from the germline V gene (reference sequence). As DNA, the CDR3 is TGTGCCAGCAGCTTGGAGCGGAGCTCCTACGAGCAGTACTTC. Amino acids: CASSLERSSYEQYF.

Comment on this clone: One end of the junction is discordant with germline, which a read error may explain. The chain combines TRBV5-4 with TRBJ2-3; 9 nucleotides agree with TRBD2. The CDR3 is 15 amino acids. Germline CDR1 SGHNT, CDR2 YYREEE (reference sequence). The CDR3 DNA follows: TGTGCCAGCAGCTTGGAAGGGACTAGCACGGATACGCAGTATTTT. It translates to CASSLEGTSTDTQYF. The full variable domain, with the rest looked up from reference TRBV5-4 and TRBJ2-3, is ETGVTQSPTHLIKTRGQQVTLRCSSQSGHNTVSWYQQALGQGPQFIFQYYREEENGRGNFPPRFSGLQFPNYSSELNVNALELDDSALYLCASSLEGTSTDTQYFGPGTRLTVL.

This chain links TRBV6-6 with TRBJ1-5; a weak D match, TRBD1 (6 bases). The CDR3 runs 16 residues. Per germline, CDR1 MNHNY and CDR2 SVGAGI (reference sequence). Trimming shortened V by 0 bases and J by 0 bases, and 9 bases separated the two germline ends. The DNA of the CDR3 is TGTGCCAGCAGTTACTCGGGGGCATATAGCAATCAGCCCCAGCATTTT. The encoded protein is CASSYSGAYSNQPQHF.

This clone was counted only a few times. The V and J genes are TRBV7-9 and TRBJ2-5; the match to TRBD2 covers 8 bases. CDR1 and CDR2 (germline): SEHNR, FQNEAQ (reference sequence). With V trimmed by 8 bases and J by 5 bases, 16 bases remained unmatched. The CDR3 contains 16 residues. In DNA, the CDR3 is TGTGCCAGCGATGGGGGTTCGGGGGGGCCATTGGAGACCCAGTACTTC. It is translated as CASDGGSGGPLETQYF.

This clone occurred a few times. The chain combines TRBV7-2 with TRBJ1-2, with a possible D match to TRBD1 (6 bases). The germline V gene has CDR1 SGHTA and CDR2 FQGNSA. This CDR3 has 12 amino acids. V gave up 10 bases and J gave up 4 bases, with 13 bases separating them. As DNA, the CDR3 is TGTGCCACCAAGGGGGGGATCTATGGCTACACCTTC. Its translation: CATKGGIYGYTF. Supplemented by reference TRBV7-2 and TRBJ1-2, the full variable domain reads GAGVSQSPSNKVTEKGKDVELRCDPISGHTALYWYRQSLGQGLEFLIYFQGNSAPDKSGLPSDRFSAERTGGSVSTLTIQRTQQEDSAVYLCATKGGIYGYTFGSGTRLTVV.

The table lists this clone with a count of one. Here the CDR3 reads CASSFTDRGDGYTF. The CDR3 DNA follows: TGTGCCAGCAGCTTTACCGACAGGGGCGATGGCTACACCTTC. J is TRBJ1-2 and V is TRBV7-9; TRBD1 agrees at 8 bases. The junction had 6 bases not matched to a gene; V was cut back by 3 bases and J by 6 bases. Germline V gene sequence: CDR1 SEHNR, CDR2 FQNEAQ (reference sequence). The CDR3 sequence is 14 residues long.

The genes are TRBV7-3 and TRBJ2-7; no reliable D call. This CDR3 has 14 residues. From germline, CDR1 is SGHTA and CDR2 FQGTGA. The V end lost 5 bases, the J end lost 4 bases, and 15 bases lay between the germline ends. In DNA form, the CDR3 reads TGTGCCAGCAGCCCAGGCCCGAATTCGTACGAGCAGTACTTC. This encodes CASSPGPNSYEQYF.

The chain couples TRBV6-1 to TRBJ1-1; D gene uncertain. The V and J ends lost 3 bases and 0 bases respectively, with 11 bases between them. The CDR3 loop spans 15 amino acids. Germline lookup yields CDR1 MNHNS and CDR2 SASEGT. The CDR3 nucleotides read TGTGCCAGCAGTGATTTACAGCGGATGAACACTGAAGCTTTCTTT. Encoded protein: CASSDLQRMNTEAFF.

The genes are TRBV9 and TRBJ2-5, with D unresolved. Between the trimmed V and J ends, which lost 0 bases and 0 bases, there was a span of 6 bases. Germline CDR1 and CDR2: SGDLS and YYNGEE. CDR3 length: 14 amino acids. The CDR3 DNA sequence: TGTGCCAGCAGCGTAGGACACCACCAAGAGACCCAGTACTTC. Amino acid sequence: CASSVGHHQETQYF.

The gene calls are TRBV4-1 and TRBJ1-2, with D possibly TRBD1 on 6 matching bases. Germline V gene data show CDR1 as MGHRA and CDR2 as YSYEKL. This CDR3 has 16 amino acids. V was clipped by 0 bases and J by 4 bases, with 15 bases between them. The CDR3 is CASSQDAGGSVYGYTF. DNA of the CDR3: TGCGCCAGCAGCCAAGATGCGGGGGGCTCTGTCTATGGCTACACCTTC.

This clone was seen just once. The genes are TRBV29-1 and TRBJ2-6; D remains unclear. There are 13 residues in the CDR3. From germline, CDR1 is SQVTM and CDR2 ANQGSEA. V lost 6 bases, J lost 0 bases, and 6 bases lay in between. The CDR3 DNA is TGCAGCGTGGCGGCCTCTGGGGCCAACGTCCTGACTTTC. Its protein is CSVAASGANVLTF.

The chain combines TRBV6-1 with TRBJ2-5; 9 bases match TRBD1. CDR1 and CDR2 from the germline V gene are MNHNS and SASEGT. The CDR3 spans 15 residues. J gave up 2 bases and V 8 bases, and 9 bases lay outside the gene matches. The CDR3 sequence is CASQGQGLNQETQYF. CDR3 DNA sequence: TGTGCCAGCCAGGGACAGGGCCTGAATCAAGAGACCCAGTACTTC.

The chain joins TRBV7-9 to TRBJ2-7; 7 bases agree with TRBD2. The junction had 5 bases not matched to a gene; V was cut back by 5 bases and J by 4 bases. CDR1 and CDR2 (germline): SEHNR, FQNEAQ (reference sequence). CDR3 length: 13 amino acids. The CDR3: CASSASGIYEQYF. The CDR3 coding sequence is TGTGCCAGCAGCGCAAGCGGGATTTACGAGCAGTACTTC.

The V call is TRBV6-4, the J call TRBJ1-2; 12 bases match TRBD1. Trimming cost V 4 bases and J 4 bases; bases outside gene matches: 7. Germline values: CDR1 MRHNA, CDR2 SNTAGT. The CDR3 totals 16 residues. The CDR3 bases are TGTGCCAGCAGTGTATCCGGGACAGGGGGCTTCTATGGCTACACCTTC. Translated, it gives CASSVSGTGGFYGYTF.